The 22 T cell receptor beta chains listed next were all sequenced from one sample in a study of cytotoxic CD8 clonotypes in ibrutinib-treated CLL. This table comes from immunoSEQ multiplex PCR, and its TCRdb copy is limited to in-frame clones, with some not included. The sample has some 200,000 clones, about two thirds seen once. Material: PBMCs, obtained after 24 months of ibrutinib treatment. All receptors come from a human donor with chronic lymphocytic leukemia.

This clone has more than one count but fewer than ten. The chain links TRBV7-2 to TRBJ2-4, with TRBD1 matching over 10 bases. V shed 5 bases and J 6 bases; nucleotides not matched to a gene: 16. Germline V lookup: CDR1 SGHTA, CDR2 FQGNSA. This CDR3 contains 18 residues. The CDR3 here is CASSPAGQGIVGRNIQYF. CDR3 sequence (DNA): TGTGCCAGCAGCCCCGCGGGACAGGGGATTGTTGGCAGAAACATTCAGTACTTC.

This chain connects TRBV9 to TRBJ1-1, with D uncertain. This CDR3 contains 13 residues. Germline V CDR1 and CDR2: SGDLS, YYNGEE. The germline V and J ends were trimmed by 3 bases and 2 bases, with 8 bases remaining between them. The CDR3 coding sequence is TGTGCCAGCAGCGCCGGTCAAAACACTGAAGCTTTCTTT. Protein: CASSAGQNTEAFF.

The chain has TRBV5-6 and TRBJ1-5, with D possibly matching TRBD1 (5 bases). V lost 0 bases and J 5 bases, leaving 15 bases between the germline ends. Germline V gene sequence: CDR1 SGHDT, CDR2 YYEEEE. The length of the CDR3 is 16 residues. For the CDR3, the DNA is TGTGCCAGCAGCTTGGGGAACAGGAGCGTTTATCAGCCCCAGCATTTT. Translated, it gives CASSLGNRSVYQPQHF.

There are a few counts of this clone. The chain is built from TRBV15 and TRBJ1-5, with 8 bases lining up with TRBD1. Per germline, CDR1 LNHNV and CDR2 YYDKDF (reference sequence). After removal of 1 base from V and 2 bases from J, the junction contained 7 bases not matched to a gene. The CDR3 has 17 amino acids. The CDR3 sequence: CATSRVVTGVGNQPQHF. CDR3 nucleotide sequence: TGTGCCACCAGCAGAGTTGTGACAGGGGTAGGCAATCAGCCCCAGCATTTT.

The J gene is TRBJ2-7, the V gene TRBV2; TRBD1 aligns across 9 bases. The junction had 5 bases not matched to a gene; V was cut back by 7 bases and J by 4 bases. CDR1 and CDR2 (germline): SNHLY, FYNNEI. The CDR3 has 13 amino acids. The CDR3 sequence is CASIRTGDYEQYF. The CDR3 coding sequence is TGTGCCAGCATCCGGACAGGGGATTACGAGCAGTACTTC. The full variable domain, with the rest looked up from reference TRBV2 and TRBJ2-7, is EPEVTQTPSHQVTQMGQEVILRCVPISNHLYFYWYRQILGQKVEFLVSFYNNEISEKSEIFDDQFSVERPDGSNFTLKIRSTKLEDSAMYFCASIRTGDYEQYFGPGTRLTVT.

This clone was detected only a few times. V usage is TRBV2 and J usage is TRBJ2-1; unclear D gene. Per the germline V gene, CDR1 is SNHLY and CDR2 is FYNNEI. V lost 6 bases and J lost 5, with 8 bases in between. The CDR3 extends over 12 amino acids. The CDR3 loop reads CASRRLDNEQFF. CDR3 nucleotide sequence: TGTGCCAGCAGAAGACTTGACAATGAGCAGTTCTTC.

V usage is TRBV7-9 and J usage is TRBJ1-1, with 8 bases identical to TRBD1. Germline CDR1 and CDR2: SEHNR and FQNEAQ (reference sequence). J gave up 5 bases and V 1 base, and 0 bases lay outside the gene matches. The CDR3 is 13 amino acids. The CDR3 coding sequence is TGTGCCAGCAGCTTAGACAGGGGGACTGAAGCTTTCTTT. Its protein product is CASSLDRGTEAFF.

J is TRBJ2-5 and V is TRBV5-6; 9 bases are shared with TRBD1. CDR3 length equals 15 residues. Trimming took 4 bases from V and 5 from J; bases not matched to a gene: 9. Germline-derived CDR1 and CDR2 are SGHDT and YYEEEE. The DNA of the CDR3 is TGTGCCAGCAGCAGCCGGACAGGGGAGTTTGAGACCCAGTACTTC. It encodes CASSSRTGEFETQYF.

The rearrangement uses TRBV27 and TRBJ2-7, with TRBD2 as a possible D gene (6 bases). The CDR3 length is 15 residues. Germline V CDR1 and CDR2: MNHEY, SMNVEV (reference sequence). The germline V and J ends were trimmed by 6 bases and 3 bases, with 18 bases remaining between them. CDR3 coding DNA: TGTGCCAGCAGCATTACTAGCTCGGGGTTCTACGAGCAGTACTTC. It translates to CASSITSSGFYEQYF.

CDR3 in DNA: TGCGCCAGCAGCGACCCTAGCGGGGGGAACAATGAGCAGTTCTTC. Protein sequence: CASSDPSGGNNEQFF. This sequence joins TRBV5-1 and TRBJ2-1; 11 bases match TRBD2. Per the germline V gene, CDR1 is SGHRS and CDR2 is YFSETQ. This CDR3 has 15 amino acids. Unmatched junction bases numbered 5, after V lost 4 bases and J lost 5 bases. Based on the CDR3 plus reference TRBV5-1 and TRBJ2-1, the full variable domain is KAGVTQTPRYLIKTRGQQVTLSCSPISGHRSVSWYQQTPGQGLQFLFEYFSETQRNKGNFPGRFSGRQFSNSRSEMNVSTLELGDSALYLCASSDPSGGNNEQFFGPGTRLTVL.

The V and J genes are TRBV14 and TRBJ2-2; 8 bases are shared with TRBD2. The CDR3 length is 16 residues. The germline V gene encodes CDR1 SGHDN and CDR2 FVKESK. V lost 1 base, J lost 4 bases, and 5 bases stayed unmatched. CDR3 in DNA: TGTGCCAGCAGCCAAGGTACTAGCGGAAGCACCGGGGAGCTGTTTTTT. Protein product: CASSQGTSGSTGELFF.

The V gene is TRBV5-5, the J gene TRBJ2-7; TRBD1 matches at 8 bases. Germline V gene lookup returns CDR1 SGHKS and CDR2 YYEKEE (reference sequence). This CDR3 region has 19 residues. After removal of 4 bases from V and 4 bases from J, the junction contained 22 bases not matched to a gene. CDR3 DNA: TGTGCCAGCAGCGGTCCGGGACAGGCGAGTCCGTCCGCCGATTACGAGCAGTACTTC. It is translated as CASSGPGQASPSADYEQYF. The whole variable domain, remainder taken from reference TRBV5-5 and TRBJ2-7, is DAGVTQSPTHLIKTRGQQVTLRCSPISGHKSVSWYQQVLGQGPQFIFQYYEKEERGRGNFPDRFSARQFPNYSSELNVNALLLGDSALYLCASSGPGQASPSADYEQYFGPGTRLTVT.

The chain is built from TRBV27 and TRBJ2-4, with 13 nucleotides matching TRBD2. The V gene end was trimmed by 7 bases and the J gene end by 4 bases; junction bases not matched to a gene: 1. This CDR3 is built from 14 residues. CDR1 and CDR2 from the germline V gene are MNHEY and SMNVEV (reference sequence). The CDR3, as DNA: TGTGCCAGCAAGACTAGCGGGAGGAAAAACATTCAGTACTTC. It yields the protein CASKTSGRKNIQYF.

This clone was detected only once. V gene TRBV7-2 combines with J gene TRBJ2-3; no definite D call. V was pared by 7 bases and J by 4 bases, with 9 bases between. Per the germline V gene, CDR1 is SGHTA and CDR2 is FQGNSA. The CDR3 has 12 residues. CDR3 sequence (DNA): TGTGCCAGCACCCCGGTTTCAGATACGCAGTATTTT. Translated: CASTPVSDTQYF.

V is TRBV7-2 and J is TRBJ2-7, with TRBD1 identical over 9 bases. Per germline, CDR1 SGHTA and CDR2 FQGNSA. V lost 5 bases to trimming and J lost 6 bases; unmatched junction nucleotides: 5. This CDR3 comprises 13 residues. DNA for the CDR3: TGTGCCAGCAGCCGACAGGGGGACGGCGAGCAGTACTTC. Translated, it gives CASSRQGDGEQYF.

This clone has more than one count but fewer than ten. V gene TRBV6-6 combines with J gene TRBJ2-7, with 9 nucleotides matching TRBD1. Trimming removed 5 bases from V and 3 bases from J; junction bases left unmatched: 11. The CDR3 is 16 residues long. Germline CDR1 is MNHNY and CDR2 is SVGAGI (reference sequence). CDR3 amino acids: CASSQRLQGASYEQYF. As DNA, the CDR3 is TGTGCCAGCAGTCAGAGACTACAGGGGGCAAGCTACGAGCAGTACTTC.

The chain links TRBV16 to TRBJ2-7; D is unresolved. The CDR3 is 14 residues long. V was pared by 2 bases and J by 3 bases, with 11 bases between. CDR1 and CDR2 from the germline V gene are KGHSY and FQNENV. CDR3 sequence (DNA): TGTGCCAGCAGCCAAACCCGTAGTAGCTACGAGCAGTACTTC. It encodes CASSQTRSSYEQYF.

The chain links TRBV19 to TRBJ1-5; TRBD1 matches at 9 bases. The V and J ends lost 7 bases and 6 bases, in that order; junction bases with no gene match: 13. From germline, CDR1 is LNHDA and CDR2 SQIVND (reference sequence). The CDR3 loop spans 16 amino acids. The DNA for the CDR3 is TGTGCCAGTAATCCTACCGGGACAGGGTATTTTCAGCCCCAGCATTTT. Translation gives CASNPTGTGYFQPQHF.

This clone appeared a few times. The chain links TRBV6-1 to TRBJ1-5; 7 nucleotides match TRBD1. The germline V gene encodes CDR1 MNHNS and CDR2 SASEGT. The CDR3 contains 15 residues. V was pared by 2 bases and J by 7 bases, with 8 bases of the junction left unmatched. The CDR3 nucleotides are TGTGCCAGCAGTGAATCTACAGGGACAGAGCAGCCCCAGCATTTT. Its protein product is CASSESTGTEQPQHF.

V and J are TRBV28 and TRBJ1-5, with unresolved D. V was pared by 2 bases and J by 11 bases, with 7 bases between. The CDR3 extends over 11 amino acids. CDR1 and CDR2 from the germline V gene are MDHEN and SYDVKM. DNA of the CDR3: TGTGCCAGCAGTTTAGGCAGTTCCCAGCATTTT. It encodes CASSLGSSQHF.

This chain links TRBV11-3 with TRBJ1-1; D remains ambiguous. This CDR3 is built from 13 residues. Trimming removed 5 bases at V and 1 base at J, with 8 bases between. CDR1 is SGHNT, CDR2 YENEEA, per germline. CDR3 DNA sequence: TGTGCCAGCAGCCCCCGCAGGAACACTGAAGCTTTCTTT. It yields the protein CASSPRRNTEAFF.

The chain carries TRBV19 and TRBJ2-2; no clear D. Looked up from germline, CDR1 is LNHDA and CDR2 is SQIVND (reference sequence). Trimming took off 7 bases at V and 7 bases at J, with 19 bases between the two ends. This CDR3 is 15 amino acids long. The CDR3 sequence: CASTPRVPPVGELFF. DNA of the CDR3: TGTGCCAGTACCCCAAGGGTACCTCCGGTCGGGGAGCTGTTTTTT. Together with reference TRBV19 and TRBJ2-2, the CDR3 gives the full variable domain: DGGITQSPKYLFRKEGQNVTLSCEQNLNHDAMYWYRQDPGQGLRLIYYSQIVNDFQKGDIAEGYSVSREKKESFPLTVTSAQKNPTAFYLCASTPRVPPVGELFFGEGSRLTVL.